This paragraph covers one T cell receptor (beta chain) sequence. Its antigen is unidentified. Documented time point: week 47, end of study. Mutant IDH1 20-mer peptide, at 300 ug, made up each vaccine dose, with topical imiquimod. Vaccination of patients was performed eight times, in weeks 1, 3, 5, 7, 11, 15, 19 and 23. These data belong to a study of a mutant IDH1 vaccine in newly diagnosed glioma. In the study overall: Beforehand, treatment had been radiotherapy, temozolomide, or both; the majority received both.

The CDR3 loop spans 18 amino acids. V was cut by 0 bases and J by 2 bases, with 15 bases left in between. Germline loops: CDR1 SGDLS, CDR2 YYNGEE. Generated by immunoSEQ multiplex PCR, the TCRdb table keeps only in-frame clones and is missing some. The repertoire consists of about 94,000 clones, with roughly nine tenths occurring once and the leading ten covering around 0.77%. The sequence was obtained from a woman between 45 and 65 years old with glioma. The chain joins TRBV9 to TRBJ2-6, with a weak D call TRBD1 (6 bases). The starting material was PBMCs, obtained from a glioma patient whose treatment included an IDH1 peptide vaccine. As DNA, the CDR3 is TGTGCCAGCAGCGTAGGCCTCCGGGCAGGGGCTGGGGCCAACGTCCTGACTTTC. Protein: CASSVGLRAGAGANVLTF.